This T cell receptor (beta chain) was observed in a study of shared clonotypes between healthy human individuals. Looking at the study overall: The study drew on a couple of women and three men aged 18 to 49 as donors.

What was sequenced on ten immunoSEQ deep assay plates was unsorted PBMC DNA. The assay was immunoSEQ multiplex PCR, and TCRdb's table has in-frame clones only and misses some. The profile covers approximately 510,000 clones, with about four fifths appearing a single time and over 10% taken by the ten largest. Only Caucasian adults living in Nashville, Tennessee made up the donor group. Genomic DNA from unsorted samples was obtained from about 88 million PBMCs (per sample). This clonotype was obtained from a woman in her 40s in good health. Some clones in this sample may be carry-over from other donors' samples. The material sequenced was PBMCs.

The CDR3 nucleotides read TGTGCCAGCAGCAAAGGGGACAGGTTCGATGAGCAGTTCTTC. Protein sequence: CASSKGDRFDEQFF. The chain is built from TRBV21-1 and TRBJ2-1; the D call of TRBD1 is as the table states it, not checked on the DNA. TRBV21-1 corresponds to a pseudogene. The CDR3 extends over 14 amino acids.